A few counts support the clone carrying this T cell receptor (beta chain). The data were taken from a study of blood T cell repertoires in COVID-19. How the authors handled the data: Researchers report that nucleated cell counts were estimated from reference gene primer amplification. The method was immunoSEQ multiplex PCR; TCRdb's version includes in-frame clones alone and lacks a portion of them. V and J calls and clone size come straight from that table; D and trimming were deduced from the DNA. The sample has about 120,000 clones, less than 90% seen once. The sequenced sample was peripheral blood. The TCR comes from a man aged 30 to 45 with acute or convalescent COVID-19.

DNA of the CDR3: TGTGCCAGTAGTGAAGTGCGGTCGAACACTGAAGCTTTCTTT. Protein: CASSEVRSNTEAFF. The chain uses TRBV19 and TRBJ1-1; D is ambiguous. CDR1 and CDR2 from the germline V gene are LNHDA and SQIVND (reference sequence). Trimming cost V 5 bases and J 1 base, with 11 bases left between them. This CDR3 region has 14 residues.